The rows below give T cell receptor beta chains drawn from one sample of a study of T cell responses to AZD1222 COVID-19 vaccine. Method: immunoSEQ multiplex PCR; TCRdb's copy keeps in-frame clones and lacks some. The sample lists tens of thousands of clones; just under 90% were seen once. The sequencing here drew on peripheral blood, taken on day 0 of MenACWY control vaccination. Every receptor here comes from an adult in good health. Both conserved end residues are part of each CDR3. The order of the fields is D gene, J gene, V gene, clone size, CDR3 length, CDR3 DNA, CDR3 protein. The D gene is left open where the match is weak. Size is omitted from some rows. Given values are once, few, many or a class for expanded clones.

. TRBJ2-2 TRBV7-7 . 18 TGTGCTAGCAGCCCTGCTCTCGAAATGACGGAGAACACCGGGGAGCTGTTTTTT CASSPALEMTENTGELFF
. TRBJ2-5 TRBV7-2 once 13 TGTGCCAGCAGTTTAAACAGGGCAGAGACCCAGTACTTC CASSLNRAETQYF
. TRBJ1-1 TRBV2 . 14 TGTGCCAGCAGTGAAGCGGGGACGGTCACTGAAGCTTTCTTT CASSEAGTVTEAFF
. TRBJ1-5 TRBV7-2 . 15 TGTGCCAGCAGCTTCGAGGCGGGGATCAATCAGCCCCAGCATTTT CASSFEAGINQPQHF
. TRBJ1-3 TRBV5-1 . 15 TGCGCCAGCAGTCAAGACAGGCGGTCTGGAAACACCATATATTTT CASSQDRRSGNTIYF
. TRBJ2-5 TRBV6-1 . 13 TGTGCCAGCAGTGAGGCGGGTGGAGAGACCCAGTACTTC CASSEAGGETQYF
. TRBJ2-7 TRBV3-1/TRBV3-2 . 15 TGTGCCAGCAGCCAAGATTTGGTCAGCTCCTACGAGCAGTACTTC CASSQDLVSSYEQYF
. TRBJ2-3 TRBV29-1 . 17 TGCAGCGTTGAAAGAATGAGGGGCGCCCCGGGCACAGATACGCAGTATTTT CSVERMRGAPGTDTQYF
TRBD1 TRBJ1-2 TRBV6-4 . 16 TGTGCCAGCAGTGAGGGGACAGGGCCCCTTAACTATGGCTACACCTTC CASSEGTGPLNYGYTF
TRBD1 TRBJ2-7 TRBV3-1/TRBV3-2 once 15 TGTGCCAGCAGCCAAAAGACAGGGGCGCCTATCGAGCAGTACTTC CASSQKTGAPIEQYF
TRBD1 TRBJ1-2 TRBV28 . 12 TGTGCCAGCAGTTTAGTAGGTGGGACAGAGGGATTC CASSLVGGTEGF
. TRBJ2-7 TRBV5-1 . 17 TGCGCCAGCAGCTTGGTAAATAATCCGGGAGCATCCTACGAGCAGTACTTC CASSLVNNPGASYEQYF
TRBD2 TRBJ2-5 TRBV5-1 . 16 TGCGCCAGCAGCACCCGAATCGGGGGGGCCGGTGAGACCCAGTACTTC CASSTRIGGAGETQYF
TRBD1 TRBJ1-1 TRBV10-2 . 21 TGCGCCAGCCGCGGAGTGGAATCTTTCAAGCTCTATGACAGGGAGAGCACTGAAGCTTTCTTT CASRGVESFKLYDRESTEAFF
. TRBJ1-4 TRBV4-2 . 16 TGTGCCAGCAGCCGCGGGAGTACTCCTACTAATGAAAAACTGTTTTTT CASSRGSTPTNEKLFF
TRBD1 TRBJ1-2 TRBV4-3 . 14 TGCGCCAGCAGCCAAGATCAGGGGGCCGGTGGCTACACCTTC CASSQDQGAGGYTF
. TRBJ2-1 TRBV11-1 . 14 TGTGCCAGCAGCTTAGCGGTAGGGTCAAATGAGCAGTTCTTC CASSLAVGSNEQFF
TRBD1 TRBJ1-1 TRBV9 . 15 TGTGCCAGCAGCCCCGGACAGGGGGTGAACACTGAAGCTTTCTTT CASSPGQGVNTEAFF
TRBD2 TRBJ2-1 TRBV3-1/TRBV3-2 . 17 TGTGCCAGCAGCCAAACCGGGGGGGCCGGCTCCTACAATGAGCAGTTCTTC CASSQTGGAGSYNEQFF
. TRBJ2-7 TRBV7-2 . 15 TGTGCCAGCAGGCCTACAAGGTCGGGGTCCTACGAGCAGTACTTC CASRPTRSGSYEQYF
. TRBJ2-7 TRBV5-1 . 13 TGCGCCAGCAGCCATCGCGCCCCAAGGGAGCAGTACTTC CASSHRAPREQYF
. TRBJ1-1 TRBV5-1 . 13 TGCGCCAGCAGCTTACAGGGGAACACTGAAGCTTTCTTT CASSLQGNTEAFF
. TRBJ1-1 TRBV7-2 . 15 TGTGCCAGCAGCTTAGGTGGACCCGTGAACACTGAAGCTTTCTTT CASSLGGPVNTEAFF
. TRBJ2-7 TRBV28 . 15 TGTGCCAGCAGTTGGTTCCGGGGGAGCTCCTACGAGCAGTACTTC CASSWFRGSSYEQYF
. TRBJ2-7 TRBV14 . 15 TGTGCCAGCAGCCATTGGACCGATTCGGGAAGCGAGCAGTACTTC CASSHWTDSGSEQYF
. TRBJ1-1 TRBV3-1/TRBV3-2 . 14 TGTGCCAGCAGCCGCGGAGGGGTAGGCACTGAAGCTTTCTTT CASSRGGVGTEAFF
. TRBJ2-7 TRBV4-1 . 12 TGCGCCAGCAGCCTAAACGGGTACGAGCAGTACTTC CASSLNGYEQYF
. TRBJ2-3 TRBV28 . 13 TGTGCCAGCAGCCGCGCTAGCACAGATACGCAGTATTTT CASSRASTDTQYF
. TRBJ1-2 TRBV23-1 . 8 TGCGCCAGGCATGGCTACACCTTC CARHGYTF
. TRBJ1-5 TRBV30 once 14 TGTGCCTGGAGGGACGGTTATAGCAATCAGCCCCAGCATTTT CAWRDGYSNQPQHF
. TRBJ2-1 TRBV7-9 . 14 TGTGCCAGCAGAATCCAGGGGCTTGGGAATGAGCAGTTCTTC CASRIQGLGNEQFF
TRBD2 TRBJ2-1 TRBV11-2 . 15 TGTGCCAGCAGCCATAGCGGGGGGGCCCACAATGAGCAGTTCTTC CASSHSGGAHNEQFF
TRBD1 TRBJ1-1 TRBV7-8 . 14 TGTGCCAGCAGAGAGACAGGGAGGAGGGCTGAAGCTTTCTTT CASRETGRRAEAFF
. TRBJ2-5 TRBV7-3 . 17 TGTGCCAGCAGCCCTCCCGGGCAGGGAGTGTGGGAAGAGACCCAGTACTTC CASSPPGQGVWEETQYF
TRBD1 TRBJ1-1 TRBV5-4 . 15 TGTGCCAGCAGCTCGAAACAGGGGGCGGTTAATGAAGCTTTCTTT CASSSKQGAVNEAFF
TRBD2 TRBJ2-3 TRBV7-9 . 17 TGTGCCAGCAGCTCAACTAGCGGGGGGAATCTCCCAGATACGCAGTATTTT CASSSTSGGNLPDTQYF
. TRBJ1-2 TRBV7-8 . 12 TGTGCCAGCAGCCCCCGGACAGACCTATACACCTTC CASSPRTDLYTF
TRBD1 TRBJ1-4 TRBV9 few 15 TGTGCCAGCAGCGATAGACGGACAGGGGATGAAAAACTGTTTTTT CASSDRRTGDEKLFF
. TRBJ1-2 TRBV7-2 few 13 TGTGCCAGCAGCGATACAGTATACTATGGCTACACCTTC CASSDTVYYGYTF